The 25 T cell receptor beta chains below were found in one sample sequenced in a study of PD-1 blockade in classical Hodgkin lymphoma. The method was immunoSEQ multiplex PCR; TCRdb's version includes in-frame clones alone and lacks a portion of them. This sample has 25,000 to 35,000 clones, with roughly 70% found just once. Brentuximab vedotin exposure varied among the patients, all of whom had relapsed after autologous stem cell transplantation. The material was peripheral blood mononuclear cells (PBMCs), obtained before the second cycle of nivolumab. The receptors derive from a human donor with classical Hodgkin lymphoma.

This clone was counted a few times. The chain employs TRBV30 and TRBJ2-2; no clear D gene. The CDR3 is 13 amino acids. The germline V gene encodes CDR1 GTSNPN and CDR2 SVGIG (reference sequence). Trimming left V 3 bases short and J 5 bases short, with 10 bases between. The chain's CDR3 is CAWSIQSTGELFF. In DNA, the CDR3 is TGTGCCTGGAGCATCCAGAGTACCGGGGAGCTGTTTTTT.

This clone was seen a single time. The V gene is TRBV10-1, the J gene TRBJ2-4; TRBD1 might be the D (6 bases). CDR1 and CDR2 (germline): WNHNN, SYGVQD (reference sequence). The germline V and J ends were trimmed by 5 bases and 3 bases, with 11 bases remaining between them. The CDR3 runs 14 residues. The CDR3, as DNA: TGCGCCAGCAGTCAACAGGGCGTCAAAAACATTCAGTACTTC. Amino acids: CASSQQGVKNIQYF.

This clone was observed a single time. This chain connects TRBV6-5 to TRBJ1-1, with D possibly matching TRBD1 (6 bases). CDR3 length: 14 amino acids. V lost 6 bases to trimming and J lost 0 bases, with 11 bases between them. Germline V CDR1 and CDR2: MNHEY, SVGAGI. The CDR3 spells CASRWDTLNTEAFF. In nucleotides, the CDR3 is TGTGCCAGCAGATGGGACACCCTGAACACTGAAGCTTTCTTT.

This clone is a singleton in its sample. Written as DNA, the CDR3 is TGTGCCAGCAGCGTAGGAGGGGGGAACTATGGCTACACCTTC. Translating gives CASSVGGGNYGYTF. The rearrangement joins TRBV9 to TRBJ1-2, with D perhaps TRBD1 (6 bases). Trimming removed 0 bases from V and 2 bases from J, with 8 bases in between. The CDR3 length is 14 residues. Germline CDR1 is SGDLS and CDR2 is YYNGEE.

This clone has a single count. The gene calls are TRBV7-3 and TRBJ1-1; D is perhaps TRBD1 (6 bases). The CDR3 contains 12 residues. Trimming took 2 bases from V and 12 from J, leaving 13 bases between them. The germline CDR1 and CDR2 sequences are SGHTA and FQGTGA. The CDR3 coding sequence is TGTGCCAGCAGCTTAGATAGGGGGGTTTCTTTCTTT. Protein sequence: CASSLDRGVSFF.

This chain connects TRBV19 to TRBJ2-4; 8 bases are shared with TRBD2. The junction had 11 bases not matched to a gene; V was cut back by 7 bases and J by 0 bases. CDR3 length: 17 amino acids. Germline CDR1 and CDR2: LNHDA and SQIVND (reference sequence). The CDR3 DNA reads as TGTGCCAGTACAACGGGGGGGCCTAAACTAGCCAAAAACATTCAGTACTTC. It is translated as CASTTGGPKLAKNIQYF.

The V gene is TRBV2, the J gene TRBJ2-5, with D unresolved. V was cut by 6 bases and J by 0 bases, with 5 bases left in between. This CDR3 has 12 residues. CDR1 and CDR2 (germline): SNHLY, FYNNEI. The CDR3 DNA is TGTGCCAGCAGACAAGACCAAGAGACCCAGTACTTC. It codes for CASRQDQETQYF.

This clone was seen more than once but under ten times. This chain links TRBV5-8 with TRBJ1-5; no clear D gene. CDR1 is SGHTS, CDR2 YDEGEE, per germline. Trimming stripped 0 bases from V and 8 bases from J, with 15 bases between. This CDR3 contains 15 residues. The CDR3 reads CASSLEHGRKKPQHF. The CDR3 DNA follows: TGTGCCAGCAGCTTGGAACACGGTCGGAAGAAGCCCCAGCATTTT.

CDR3 DNA sequence: TGTGCCAGCAGCTTAGGTCCCCCGCAGTACTATGGCTACACCTTC. Residues: CASSLGPPQYYGYTF. The J gene is TRBJ1-2, the V gene TRBV11-2; the D is unclear. Germline assignment: CDR1 SGHAT and CDR2 FQNNGV. V shed 1 base and J shed 3 bases, with 12 bases lying between them. The CDR3 length is 15 residues.

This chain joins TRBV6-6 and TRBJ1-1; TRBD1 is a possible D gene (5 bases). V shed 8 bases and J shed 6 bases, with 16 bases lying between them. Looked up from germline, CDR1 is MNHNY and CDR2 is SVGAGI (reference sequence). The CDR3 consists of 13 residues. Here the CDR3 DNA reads TGTGCCAGCTGCAATCAGGGTTTGGCTGAAGCTTTCTTT. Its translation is CASCNQGLAEAFF.

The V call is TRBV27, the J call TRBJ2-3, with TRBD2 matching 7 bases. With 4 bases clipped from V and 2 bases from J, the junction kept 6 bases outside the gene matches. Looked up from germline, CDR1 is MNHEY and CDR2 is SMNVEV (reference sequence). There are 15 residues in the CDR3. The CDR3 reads CASSSPGTNTDTQYF. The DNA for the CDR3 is TGTGCCAGCAGTTCCCCCGGGACTAACACAGATACGCAGTATTTT.

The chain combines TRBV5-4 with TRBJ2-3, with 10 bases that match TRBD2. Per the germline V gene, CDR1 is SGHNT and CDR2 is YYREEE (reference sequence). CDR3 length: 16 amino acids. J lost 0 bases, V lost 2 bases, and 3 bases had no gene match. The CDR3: CASSFRAGGSTDTQYF. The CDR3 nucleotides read TGTGCCAGCAGCTTTAGAGCGGGGGGGAGCACAGATACGCAGTATTTT.

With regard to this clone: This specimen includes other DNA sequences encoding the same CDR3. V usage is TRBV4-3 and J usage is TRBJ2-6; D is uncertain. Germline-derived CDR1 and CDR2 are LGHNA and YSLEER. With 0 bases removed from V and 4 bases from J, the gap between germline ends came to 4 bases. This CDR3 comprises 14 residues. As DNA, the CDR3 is TGCGCCAGCAGCCAAGATTACGGGGCCAACGTCCTGACTTTC. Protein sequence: CASSQDYGANVLTF.

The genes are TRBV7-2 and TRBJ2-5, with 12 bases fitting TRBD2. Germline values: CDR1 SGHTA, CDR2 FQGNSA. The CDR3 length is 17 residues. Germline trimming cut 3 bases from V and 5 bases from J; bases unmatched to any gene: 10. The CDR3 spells CASSFGLAGGKWETQYF. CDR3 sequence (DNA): TGTGCCAGCAGCTTTGGGCTAGCGGGGGGGAAGTGGGAGACCCAGTACTTC. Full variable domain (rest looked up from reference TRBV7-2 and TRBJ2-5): GAGVSQSPSNKVTEKGKDVELRCDPISGHTALYWYRQSLGQGLEFLIYFQGNSAPDKSGLPSDRFSAERTGGSVSTLTIQRTQQEDSAVYLCASSFGLAGGKWETQYFGPGTRLLVL.

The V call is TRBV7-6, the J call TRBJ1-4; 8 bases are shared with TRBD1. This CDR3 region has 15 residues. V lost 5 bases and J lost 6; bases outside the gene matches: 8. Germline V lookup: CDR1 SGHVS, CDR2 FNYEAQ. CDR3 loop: CASSPRTGLDEKLFF. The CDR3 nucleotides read TGTGCCAGCAGCCCCCGGACAGGGTTGGATGAAAAACTGTTTTTT.

The CDR3 loop reads CASSIKVFGGNTEAFF. The CDR3 nucleotides are TGTGCCAGTAGTATAAAGGTCTTTGGTGGGAACACTGAAGCTTTCTTT. The rearrangement joins TRBV19 to TRBJ1-1; no clear D. V dropped 2 bases and J dropped 1 base, with 14 bases sitting between them. This CDR3 is built from 16 residues. The germline V gene has CDR1 LNHDA and CDR2 SQIVND (reference sequence).

This chain's CDR3 is CASSTLGMGYEQYF. CDR3 sequence (DNA): TGTGCCAGCAGCACTCTCGGAATGGGATACGAGCAGTACTTC. The V and J genes are TRBV28 and TRBJ2-7; D is unresolved. Germline CDR1 and CDR2: MDHEN and SYDVKM. The CDR3 loop spans 14 amino acids. V lost 6 bases and J lost 4, with 16 bases in between.

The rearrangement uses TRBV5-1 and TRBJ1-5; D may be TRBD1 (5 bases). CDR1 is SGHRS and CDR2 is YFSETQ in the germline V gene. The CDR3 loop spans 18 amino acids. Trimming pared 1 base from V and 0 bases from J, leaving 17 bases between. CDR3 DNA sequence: TGCGCCAGCAGCTTGTATCAGGGAAGGGGCTATAGCAATCAGCCCCAGCATTTT. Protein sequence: CASSLYQGRGYSNQPQHF.

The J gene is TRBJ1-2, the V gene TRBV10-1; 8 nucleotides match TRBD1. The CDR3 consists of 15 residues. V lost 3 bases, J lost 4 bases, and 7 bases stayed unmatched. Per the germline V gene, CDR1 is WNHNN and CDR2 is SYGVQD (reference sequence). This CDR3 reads CASSDSTGELYGYTF. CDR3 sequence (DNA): TGCGCCAGCAGTGATTCGACAGGGGAGCTCTATGGCTACACCTTC.

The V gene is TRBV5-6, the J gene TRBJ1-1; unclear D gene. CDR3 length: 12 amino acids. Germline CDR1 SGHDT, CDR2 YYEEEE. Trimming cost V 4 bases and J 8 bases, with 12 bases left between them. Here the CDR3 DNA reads TGTGCCAGCAGCCCTTGGACGGGAGAAGCTTTCTTT. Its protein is CASSPWTGEAFF. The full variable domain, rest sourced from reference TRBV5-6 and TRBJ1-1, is DAGVTQSPTHLIKTRGQQVTLRCSPKSGHDTVSWYQQALGQGPQFIFQYYEEEERQRGNFPDRFSGHQFPNYSSELNVNALLLGDSALYLCASSPWTGEAFFGQGTRLTVV.

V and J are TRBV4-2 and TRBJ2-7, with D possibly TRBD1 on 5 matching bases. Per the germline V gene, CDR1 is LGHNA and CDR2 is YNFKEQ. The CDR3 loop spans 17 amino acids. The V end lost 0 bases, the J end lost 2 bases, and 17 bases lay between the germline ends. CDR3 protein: CASSQDLGTGRTYEQYF. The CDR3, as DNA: TGTGCCAGCAGCCAAGATCTTGGTACAGGTCGAACCTACGAGCAGTACTTC.

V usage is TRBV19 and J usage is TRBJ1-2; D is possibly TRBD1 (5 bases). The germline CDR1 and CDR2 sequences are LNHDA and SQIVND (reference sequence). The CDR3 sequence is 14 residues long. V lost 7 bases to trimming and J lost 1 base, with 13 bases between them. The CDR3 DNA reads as TGTGCCAGTAAAATGGGGCGGGGTAACTATGGCTACACCTTC. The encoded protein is CASKMGRGNYGYTF.

The chain's CDR3 is CASSTIPTSNIQYF. DNA of the CDR3: TGTGCCAGCAGCACGATACCAACTTCAAACATTCAGTACTTC. V is TRBV9 and J is TRBJ2-4; D unresolved. Trimming cost V 4 bases and J 6 bases, with 14 bases left between them. This CDR3 is 14 amino acids long. Germline V lookup: CDR1 SGDLS, CDR2 YYNGEE.

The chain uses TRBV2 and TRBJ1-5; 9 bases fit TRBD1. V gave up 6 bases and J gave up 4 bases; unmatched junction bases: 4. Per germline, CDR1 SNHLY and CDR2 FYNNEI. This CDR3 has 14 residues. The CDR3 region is CASSRTGANQPQHF. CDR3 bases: TGTGCCAGCAGCCGGACAGGGGCTAATCAGCCCCAGCATTTT.

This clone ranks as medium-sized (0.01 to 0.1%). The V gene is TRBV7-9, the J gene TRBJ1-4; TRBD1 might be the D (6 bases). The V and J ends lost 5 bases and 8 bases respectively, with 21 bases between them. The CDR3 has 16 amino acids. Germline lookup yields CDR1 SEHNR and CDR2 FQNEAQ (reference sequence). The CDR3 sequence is CASSAFIQGGREKLFF. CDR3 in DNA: TGTGCCAGCAGCGCCTTCATACAGGGAGGAAGGGAAAAACTGTTTTTT.